This record covers a single TCR beta chain. Its antigen remains unknown. This sample is part of a study of blood T cells in healthy people across ages. Notes on the study in general: Strongly correlated with naive T cell percentage was TCR beta diversity. Among T cells, TCR beta diversity per million cells dropped roughly linearly as age rose.

It was approximately 10 milliliters of peripheral blood that were drawn from each donor. For the second PCR, which ran for 7 to 11 cycles, a sample-barcoded 5' primer and a J-beta primer mix were used. TCRdb recomputed calls from the 5' RACE reads with MiXCR, one row per CDR3 protein. The sample has under 800,000 distinct CDR3 sequences; roughly 43% are singletons. The germline gives CDR1 LGHDT, CDR2 YNNKEL (reference sequence). V was pared by 1 base and J by 5 bases, with 11 bases between. CDR3 length equals 14 residues. This TCR was sampled from a woman aged 60-70 years in good health. The V and J genes are TRBV3-1 and TRBJ1-2; no definite D call. The sequenced sample was blood. The CDR3 loop reads CASSQGGSRYGYTF. The DNA of the CDR3 is TGTGCCAGCAGCCAAGGAGGTAGTCGGTATGGCTACACCTTC. The full variable domain, its missing parts supplied by reference TRBV3-1 and TRBJ1-2, is DTAVSQTPKYLVTQMGNDKSIKCEQNLGHDTMYWYKQDSKKFLKIMFSYNNKELIINETVPNRFSPKSPDKAHLNLHINSLELGDSAVYFCASSQGGSRYGYTFGSGTRLTVV.